This T cell receptor (beta chain) was identified during a study of PD-1 blockade in classical Hodgkin lymphoma. Study conclusions and caveats: In newly diagnosed patients, baseline TCR diversity was reportedly below that of healthy donors. Repertoires differed for reasons still undefined, possibly disease activity or prior therapy. It was among complete responders that baseline diversity resembled that of newly diagnosed patients.

Using immunoSEQ multiplex PCR, the repertoire was profiled, and TCRdb retains in-frame clones only, with some absent. The data show about 11,000 clones, with 82% seen just once and over 4.5% held by the top ten. V was trimmed by 5 bases and J by 1 base, leaving 8 bases between them. Germline V CDR1 and CDR2: SGHVS, FNYEAQ. CDR3 length equals 13 residues. Patients all relapsed after autologous stem cell transplantation, and there was variation in brentuximab vedotin exposure. Turning to this clone: Its specificity is unknown.

This rearrangement joins TRBV7-6 to TRBJ1-1; D call uncertain. The input for sequencing was peripheral blood mononuclear cells (PBMCs), taken before the second cycle of nivolumab. The sequence derives from a human donor with classical Hodgkin lymphoma. The CDR3 loop reads CASSAMQNTEAFF. The CDR3 DNA is TGTGCCAGCAGCGCCATGCAGAACACTGAAGCTTTCTTT. Full variable domain (missing parts from reference TRBV7-6 and TRBJ1-1): GAGVSQSPRYKVTKRGQDVALRCDPISGHVSLYWYRQALGQGPEFLTYFNYEAQQDKSGLPNDRFSAERPEGSISTLTIQRTEQRDSAMYRCASSAMQNTEAFFGQGTRLTVV.